The 27 T cell receptor beta chains below were found in one sample sequenced in a study of CD8+CD57+ T cells in acquired aplastic anemia. CD8+CD57+ cell expansion, shown by flow cytometry, had occurred in the patients selected for sequencing. Profiles of TCR beta VDJ and CDR3 were generated from a genomic DNA template. Via MiXCR, TCRdb re-called the reads, giving one row per CDR3 protein. The data contain hundreds of thousands of distinct CDR3 sequences, around a third of them singletons. The specimen sequenced was sorted CD4+, CD8+, or CD8+CD57+ T cells (not recorded which) from PBMCs. These receptors were taken from a human donor with aplastic anemia.

This clonotype occurred a few times. This chain links TRBV5-1 with TRBJ1-2; 8 bases match TRBD1. Germline loops: CDR1 SGHRS, CDR2 YFSETQ. The CDR3 runs 14 residues. V lost 1 base to trimming and J lost 4 bases; unmatched junction nucleotides: 3. CDR3 nucleotide sequence: TGCGCCAGCAGCTTGTCGGGACAGGCCTATGGCTACACCTTC. Protein sequence: CASSLSGQAYGYTF.

V and J are TRBV7-2 and TRBJ1-1, with 8 bases lining up with TRBD1. This CDR3 has 15 residues. Germline CDR1 SGHTA, CDR2 FQGNSA. J was trimmed by 2 bases and V by 5 bases; bases with no gene match: 7. CDR3 sequence reads: CASSPYRGGNTEAFF. The DNA for the CDR3 is TGTGCCAGCAGCCCGTACAGGGGGGGAAACACTGAAGCTTTCTTT.

This clonotype appeared many times. The V call is TRBV20-1, the J call TRBJ1-1; D not resolved. The germline V gene encodes CDR1 DFQATT and CDR2 SNEGSKA (reference sequence). The CDR3 covers 12 residues. CDR3 protein: CSARRMNTEAFF. CDR3 DNA sequence: TGCAGCGCCCGCCGCATGAACACTGAAGCTTTCTTT.

The rearrangement joins TRBV24-1 to TRBJ2-1; 14 bases line up with TRBD2. There are 14 residues in the CDR3. Germline CDR1 and CDR2: KGHDR and SFDVKD. The ends lost 11 bases at V and 7 bases at J; junction bases unmatched: 6. The chain's CDR3 is CASTTSGRGNEQFF. The CDR3 region has the DNA TGTGCCAGCACGACTAGCGGGAGGGGTAATGAGCAGTTCTTC.

The chain employs TRBV12-3 or TRBV12-4 and TRBJ1-1, with D possibly being TRBD1 (6 bases). Trimming shortened V by 6 bases and J by 6 bases, and 20 bases separated the two germline ends. CDR3 length equals 15 residues. CDR3 sequence: CASSVKGVGRSEAFF. CDR3 DNA: TGTGCCAGCAGCGTAAAGGGGGTTGGTAGGTCTGAAGCTTTCTTT.

This chain joins TRBV6-2 or TRBV6-3 and TRBJ2-3; D remains unclear. This CDR3 contains 14 residues. Trimming left V 2 bases short and J 3 bases short, with 9 bases between. Germline V gives CDR1 MNHEY, CDR2 SVGEGT. This chain's CDR3 is CASSYGAVTDTQYF. DNA for the CDR3: TGTGCCAGCAGTTACGGTGCAGTGACAGATACGCAGTATTTT.

This clonotype has ten or more counts. The rearrangement joins TRBV15 to TRBJ1-5, with D perhaps TRBD1 (6 bases). This CDR3 region has 14 residues. Trimming removed 5 bases from V and 6 bases from J, with 14 bases in between. Looked up from germline, CDR1 is LNHNV and CDR2 is YYDKDF (reference sequence). CDR3 in DNA: TGTGCCACCAGCCGGGAACAGGGCAGTCAGCCCCAGCATTTT. This translates into CATSREQGSQPQHF.

The genes are TRBV20-1 and TRBJ1-1; no firm D call. Germline values: CDR1 DFQATT, CDR2 SNEGSKA (reference sequence). The CDR3 consists of 13 residues. Trimming pared 1 base from V and 0 bases from J, leaving 6 bases between. CDR3 residues: CSARGNLNTEAFF. CDR3 DNA: TGCAGTGCTAGAGGCAATCTGAACACTGAAGCTTTCTTT.

Details on this clonotype: A much larger clonotype is one base distant, so this may be a read error. The V and J genes are TRBV20-1 and TRBJ2-7, with D maybe TRBD1 (6 bases). Germline V gene data show CDR1 as DFQATT and CDR2 as SNEGSKA (reference sequence). The CDR3 length is 12 residues. The CDR3 reads CSAKPDSYGQYF. The DNA for the CDR3 is TGCAGTGCCAAACCGGACAGCTACGGGCAGTACTTC.

This clonotype occurred a few times. The CDR3 region is CASSFTINTGELFF. CDR3 DNA sequence: TGTGCCAGTAGTTTTACCATTAACACCGGGGAGCTGTTTTTT. The chain has TRBV19 and TRBJ2-2; D call uncertain. V lost 5 bases to trimming and J lost 2 bases, with 9 bases between them. Germline assignment: CDR1 LNHDA and CDR2 SQIVND (reference sequence). The CDR3 sequence is 14 residues long.

The chain links TRBV24-1 to TRBJ2-1; D gene unclear. Germline V gives CDR1 KGHDR, CDR2 SFDVKD. This CDR3 comprises 13 residues. The germline V and J ends were trimmed by 11 bases and 5 bases, with 15 bases remaining between them. The CDR3 bases are TGTGCCAGCTCACCGACACTCGACAATGAGCAGTTCTTC. This codes for CASSPTLDNEQFF.

The chain uses TRBV2 and TRBJ1-3; 7 bases are a match to TRBD1. The CDR3 totals 15 residues. Looked up from germline, CDR1 is SNHLY and CDR2 is FYNNEI. V shed 2 bases, J shed 4 bases, and the junction held 5 bases outside the gene matches. CDR3 in DNA: TGTGCCAGCAGTGAATTTTCAGGGGGGGGAAACACCATATATTTT. It codes for CASSEFSGGGNTIYF.

J is TRBJ2-1 and V is TRBV9; TRBD2 matches at 13 bases. Germline assignment: CDR1 SGDLS and CDR2 YYNGEE. V shed 4 bases and J 6 bases; nucleotides not matched to a gene: 7. The CDR3 runs 16 residues. The CDR3 spells CASSLRTSGGLNEQFF. CDR3 nucleotide sequence: TGTGCCAGCAGCCTCCGGACTAGCGGGGGCCTCAATGAGCAGTTCTTC.

The gene calls are TRBV2 and TRBJ2-1; D remains unclear. Germline CDR1 and CDR2: SNHLY and FYNNEI. The CDR3 loop spans 14 amino acids. Trimming removed 5 bases at V and 4 bases at J, with 12 bases between. The CDR3 here is CASSPVGYYNEQFF. DNA of the CDR3: TGTGCCAGCAGTCCGGTTGGATATTACAATGAGCAGTTCTTC.

On this clonotype itself: A much larger clone is a single base away; this may be a read error. The chain uses TRBV10-3 and TRBJ1-1, with a possible D match to TRBD1 (6 bases). The CDR3 length is 15 residues. V lost 10 bases and J 4 bases, leaving 22 bases between the germline ends. Germline assignment: CDR1 ENHRY and CDR2 SYGVKD. The CDR3 DNA sequence: TGTGCCACCTCCGGGACACCTATTCCTCCCACTGAAGCTTTCTTT. It codes for CATSGTPIPPTEAFF.

With respect to this clonotype: The final CDR3 position lacks the conserved phenylalanine or tryptophan, pointing to a likely read error. The gene calls are TRBV11-1 and TRBJ2-7, with D hard to call. In germline, CDR1 is SGHAT, CDR2 FQDESV (reference sequence). V lost 3 bases and J lost 2, with 20 bases in between. This CDR3 has 17 residues. In DNA form, the CDR3 reads TGTGCCAGCAGCTTCTATCCACGGACCGGTCCCACCTACGAGCAGTACTCC. Its protein is CASSFYPRTGPTYEQYS.

The chain has TRBV19 and TRBJ2-7, with 8 bases matching TRBD1. Trimming removed 8 bases from V and 4 bases from J; junction bases left unmatched: 7. This CDR3 has 13 residues. CDR1 is LNHDA, CDR2 SQIVND, per germline (reference sequence). This CDR3 reads CASARDRYYEQYF. The CDR3 nucleotides are TGTGCCAGTGCAAGGGACAGGTATTACGAGCAGTACTTC.

This clonotype was seen ten or more times. CDR3 DNA: TGCAGTGCTAGAGACGGGGCGACCTACGAGCAGTACTTC. Its translation: CSARDGATYEQYF. The V and J genes are TRBV20-1 and TRBJ2-7; TRBD1 or TRBD2 may be the D gene (5 bases each). V was trimmed by 0 bases and J by 2 bases, leaving 8 bases between them. Germline V gene lookup returns CDR1 DFQATT and CDR2 SNEGSKA (reference sequence). The CDR3 runs 13 residues.

This clonotype has just a few counts. The V and J genes are TRBV7-1 and TRBJ1-5, with 9 bases matching TRBD1. TRBV7-1 counts as an open reading frame of uncertain function. With V trimmed by 1 base and J by 2 bases, 12 bases remained unmatched. CDR3 length: 19 residues. The CDR3 sequence: CASSSVRDREIVCNQPQHF. For the CDR3, the DNA is TGTGCCAGCAGCTCAGTTCGGGACAGGGAAATTGTCTGCAATCAGCCCCAGCATTTT.

This clonotype was picked up many times. The chain joins TRBV19 to TRBJ1-3; a weak D match, TRBD1 (6 bases). The germline V gene has CDR1 LNHDA and CDR2 SQIVND (reference sequence). Deletions cut 4 bases from V and 7 bases from J, with 17 bases between. The CDR3 totals 15 residues. CDR3: CASSNRDTKTNTIYF. The CDR3 DNA is TGTGCCAGTAGTAACCGGGACACCAAGACGAACACCATATATTTT.

With respect to this clonotype: A read error may explain this, as a much larger clone is one base away. The rearrangement uses TRBV29-1 and TRBJ1-1; D is possibly TRBD1 (5 bases). Looked up from germline, CDR1 is SQVTM and CDR2 is ANQGSEA. This CDR3 contains 14 residues. CDR3 residues: CRVRPKGLRTEAFF. The CDR3 bases are TGCCGCGTCCGCCCCAAGGGGCTGCGCACTGAAGCTTTCTTT. The full variable domain, rest sourced from reference TRBV29-1 and TRBJ1-1, is SAVISQKPSRDICQRGTSLTIQCQVDSQVTMMFWYRQQPGQSLTLIATANQGSEATYESGFVIDKFPISRPNLTFSTLTVSNMSPEDSSIYLCRVRPKGLRTEAFFGQGTRLTVV.

This clonotype was seen repeatedly, ten times or more. The rearrangement joins TRBV29-1 to TRBJ1-2; perhaps TRBD1 as D (6 bases). The germline V and J ends were trimmed by 4 bases and 4 bases, with 22 bases remaining between them. The V gene's germline CDR1 is SQVTM and CDR2 ANQGSEA. The length of the CDR3 is 16 residues. The CDR3 is CSVGWDRGPKGYGYTF. Here the CDR3 DNA reads TGCAGCGTTGGATGGGATCGGGGGCCCAAGGGCTATGGCTACACCTTC. The entire variable domain, with the rest obtained from reference TRBV29-1 and TRBJ1-2, is as follows: SAVISQKPSRDICQRGTSLTIQCQVDSQVTMMFWYRQQPGQSLTLIATANQGSEATYESGFVIDKFPISRPNLTFSTLTVSNMSPEDSSIYLCSVGWDRGPKGYGYTFGSGTRLTVV.

This clonotype has a handful of counts. The chain has TRBV12-3 or TRBV12-4 and TRBJ1-1, with D possibly TRBD1 on 6 matching bases. V was clipped by 9 bases and J by 1 base, with 15 bases between them. This CDR3 has 14 amino acids. The CDR3 region is CASHWTDSNTEAFF. The CDR3 region has the DNA TGTGCCAGTCACTGGACAGACTCGAACACTGAAGCTTTCTTT.

This clonotype appeared a few times. This chain links TRBV9 with TRBJ2-2, with a possible D match to TRBD1 (6 bases). The germline V gene has CDR1 SGDLS and CDR2 YYNGEE. This CDR3 spans 14 amino acids. Trimming left V 3 bases short and J 4 bases short, with 10 bases between. CDR3 sequence reads: CASSGARGTGELFF. CDR3 bases: TGTGCCAGCAGCGGAGCCAGGGGCACCGGGGAGCTGTTTTTT. The full variable domain, rest sourced from reference TRBV9 and TRBJ2-2, is DSGVTQTPKHLITATGQRVTLRCSPRSGDLSVYWYQQSLDQGLQFLIQYYNGEERAKGNILERFSAQQFPDLHSELNLSSLELGDSALYFCASSGARGTGELFFGEGSRLTVL.

This clonotype was picked up a small number of times. This chain joins TRBV2 and TRBJ2-3; a possible D gene is TRBD2 (7 bases). Germline CDR1 and CDR2: SNHLY and FYNNEI. V lost 7 bases and J 5 bases, leaving 22 bases between the germline ends. The CDR3 has 16 amino acids. Here the CDR3 DNA reads TGTGCCAGCACCTCCTGGTCGGGGGGCAATCGAGATACGCAGTATTTT. Translation gives CASTSWSGGNRDTQYF.

This chain connects TRBV10-3 to TRBJ2-7; 14 bases line up with TRBD2. The CDR3 has 17 residues. The V and J ends lost 6 bases and 4 bases, in that order; junction bases with no gene match: 11. Germline V CDR1 and CDR2: ENHRY, SYGVKD. The CDR3 DNA sequence: TGTGCCATCAGGTCCTCCGGGACTAGCGGGAGTGGTTACGAGCAGTACTTC. Amino acid sequence: CAIRSSGTSGSGYEQYF.

The rearrangement links TRBV7-2 to TRBJ2-7; maybe TRBD2 (6 bases). The CDR3 spans 13 residues. Germline assignment: CDR1 SGHTA and CDR2 FQGNSA. The V end was cut by 6 bases, the J end by 3 bases, with 12 bases between. In DNA, the CDR3 is TGTGCCAGCAGTTTCGGGAGAGACTACGAGCAGTACTTC. Protein: CASSFGRDYEQYF.